One sample yielded the 5 T cell receptor beta chains listed below, sequenced in a study of T cells after somatic rescue of genetic block. Using immunoSEQ multiplex PCR, the repertoire was profiled, and TCRdb retains in-frame clones only, with some absent. The sample carries 60,000 to 90,000 clones, approximately 91% recorded once. The sequenced sample consisted of peripheral blood mononuclear cells (PBMCs). The receptors were sampled from a man aged 25-45 years.

The chain joins TRBV28 to TRBJ2-7; 12 nucleotides match TRBD2. J was trimmed by 2 bases and V by 7 bases; bases with no gene match: 15. The CDR3 totals 18 residues. CDR1 MDHEN and CDR2 SYDVKM come from the germline V gene. The CDR3 here is CASTSRGGTSGFPYEQYF. In DNA form, the CDR3 reads TGTGCCAGCACCTCGAGGGGCGGGACTAGCGGGTTTCCCTACGAGCAGTACTTC.

This chain uses TRBV19 with TRBJ2-5; TRBD1 agrees at 8 bases. The CDR3 has 15 residues. Germline V gene lookup returns CDR1 LNHDA and CDR2 SQIVND (reference sequence). V trimming: 4 bases; J trimming: 4 bases; junction bases outside the gene matches: 8. CDR3 protein: CASSTPGGRGETQYF. DNA for the CDR3: TGTGCCAGTAGTACCCCAGGGGGCCGGGGAGAGACCCAGTACTTC.

The V call is TRBV6-5, the J call TRBJ1-5; perhaps TRBD1 as D (5 bases). Trimming pared 5 bases from V and 0 bases from J, leaving 11 bases between. The CDR3 sequence is 15 residues long. Per germline, CDR1 MNHEY and CDR2 SVGAGI. The CDR3 nucleotides read TGTGCCAGCAGTCCAGACAGCTATAGCAATCAGCCCCAGCATTTT. Its protein is CASSPDSYSNQPQHF.

CDR3 residues: CASSPEGYGYTF. The CDR3 region has the DNA TGTGCCAGCTCACCCGAGGGTTATGGCTACACCTTC. The J gene is TRBJ1-2, the V gene TRBV18; D remains ambiguous. This CDR3 is 12 amino acids long. Trimming shortened V by 3 bases and J by 5 bases, and 7 bases separated the two germline ends. The germline CDR1 and CDR2 sequences are KGHSH and LQKENI.

The chain uses TRBV29-1 and TRBJ2-7, with 8 bases lining up with TRBD2. V was clipped by 5 bases and J by 6 bases; unmatched bases: 9. The germline gives CDR1 SQVTM, CDR2 ANQGSEA. The CDR3 is 13 residues long. CDR3 sequence (DNA): TGCAGCGTTCCAGCGGGGGCAAGGAGCGAGCAGTACTTC. It encodes CSVPAGARSEQYF.